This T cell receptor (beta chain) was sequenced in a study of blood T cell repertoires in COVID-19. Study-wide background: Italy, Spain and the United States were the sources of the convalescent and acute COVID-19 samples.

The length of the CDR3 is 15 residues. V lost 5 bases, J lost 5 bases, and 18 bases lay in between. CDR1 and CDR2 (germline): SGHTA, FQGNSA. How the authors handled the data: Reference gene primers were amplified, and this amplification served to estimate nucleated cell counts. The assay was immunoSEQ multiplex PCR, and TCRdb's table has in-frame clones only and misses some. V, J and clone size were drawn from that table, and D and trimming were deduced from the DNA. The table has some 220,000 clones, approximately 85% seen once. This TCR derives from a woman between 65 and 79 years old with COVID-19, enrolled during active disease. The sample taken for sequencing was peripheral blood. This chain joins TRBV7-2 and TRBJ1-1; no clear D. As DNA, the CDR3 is TGTGCCAGCAGCGAGCGGACGCTAGGAGGTACTGAAGCTTTCTTT. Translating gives CASSERTLGGTEAFF.